These 2 T cell receptor beta chains originate from one sample sequenced in a study of CD8 T cells in ankylosing spondylitis. Study outcomes and limitations: A TCR beta motif of eight highly homologous variants appeared characteristic of ankylosing spondylitis blood.

These receptors' targets are unknown. A single record per CDR3 protein comes from TCRdb applying MiXCR to the 5' RACE reads. Here the sample spans around 480,000 distinct CDR3 sequences, roughly 15% being singletons. Sequenced input: blood, either unsorted or a sorted T cell fraction (not recorded which). The receptors come from a male donor with ankylosing spondylitis.

In its sample, this clonotype was seen many times. The chain combines TRBV12-3 or TRBV12-4 with TRBJ2-5, with TRBD1 matching over 11 bases. J was trimmed by 5 bases and V by 3 bases; bases with no gene match: 5. The CDR3 covers 15 residues. For the CDR3, the DNA is TGTGCCAGCAGTTTCCGGACAGGGGGCGTGGAGACCCAGTACTTC. It specifies CASSFRTGGVETQYF.

This clonotype has a handful of counts. This chain links TRBV5-1 with TRBJ1-1; D gene unclear. V was shortened by 0 bases and J by 0 bases, with 9 bases between the two germline ends. The CDR3 extends over 15 amino acids. From germline, CDR1 is SGHRS and CDR2 YFSETQ. The CDR3 loop is CASSLETYMNTEAFF. The CDR3 nucleotides read TGCGCCAGCAGCTTGGAAACGTACATGAACACTGAAGCTTTCTTT.